These T cell receptor beta chains were read from a single sample in a study of blood T cell repertoires in COVID-19. Assay: immunoSEQ multiplex PCR; the TCRdb copy retains only in-frame clones and omits some. The sample has some 400,000 clones, approximately 87% seen once. Sequencing was carried out using PBMCs or T cells enriched from blood (not recorded which). The receptors originated from a man younger than 45 who had recovered from COVID-19. CDR3s include the opening cysteine and the closing phenylalanine or tryptophan. Fields, in order: D gene, clone size, V gene, J gene, CDR3 DNA, CDR3 protein. D genes are given only for firm matches. The listing skips clone size in some rows; elsewhere it reads once, few, many or a size class.

D: NA
size: NA
V: TRBV2
J: TRBJ1-2
DNA: TGTGCCAGGAGCAGGGTTAACTATGGCTACACCTTC
CDR3: CARSRVNYGYTF

D: TRBD2
size: NA
V: TRBV2
J: TRBJ2-1
DNA: TGTGCCAGCAGTAACCTAGTACTACTAGCGGGGGTAGAGAATGAGCAGTTCTTC
CDR3: CASSNLVLLAGVENEQFF

D: NA
size: NA
V: TRBV14
J: TRBJ1-4
DNA: TGTGCCAGCAGCCAAGGCCCAGGGAGGAATGAAAAACTGTTTTTT
CDR3: CASSQGPGRNEKLFF

D: NA
size: NA
V: TRBV23-1
J: TRBJ1-4
DNA: TGCGCCAGCAGTCAATCTGGCAGGAATGAAAAACTGTTTTTT
CDR3: CASSQSGRNEKLFF

D: NA
size: NA
V: TRBV10-3
J: TRBJ2-2
DNA: TGTGCCATCTTGACAGACCCGAACACCGGGGAGCTGTTTTTT
CDR3: CAILTDPNTGELFF

D: TRBD2
size: few
V: TRBV13
J: TRBJ2-7
DNA: TGTGCCAGCAGCTTAACCGGGGGGGGCCGTCCCTACGAGCAGTACTTC
CDR3: CASSLTGGGRPYEQYF

D: TRBD1
size: NA
V: TRBV9
J: TRBJ1-2
DNA: TGTGCCAGCAGCGTAGCTTCAGGGGGAGTTGGTGGCTACACCTTC
CDR3: CASSVASGGVGGYTF

D: NA
size: NA
V: TRBV7-9
J: TRBJ2-3
DNA: TGTGCCAGCAGCCCATCCGGGCGCGGCGGGGTAGTAGATACGCAGTATTTT
CDR3: CASSPSGRGGVVDTQYF

D: TRBD1
size: NA
V: TRBV27
J: TRBJ1-1
DNA: TGTGCCAGCAGTTTTCCTCCCGGACAGGGGAGGGAAGCTTTCTTT
CDR3: CASSFPPGQGREAFF

D: NA
size: NA
V: TRBV4-2
J: TRBJ1-2
DNA: TGTGCCAGCAGCCAAGATGTGCGGGGCTACACCTTC
CDR3: CASSQDVRGYTF

D: TRBD1
size: NA
V: TRBV3-1/TRBV3-2
J: TRBJ1-6
DNA: TGTGCCAGCAGCCAAAGAGGGGACAGGCGCTCGAGGCTCCTCCACTTT
CDR3: CASSQRGDRRSRLLHF

D: TRBD1
size: NA
V: TRBV30
J: TRBJ1-1
DNA: TGTGCCTGGAGTCTCCCCGACAGGGCTCTGAACACTGAAGCTTTCTTT
CDR3: CAWSLPDRALNTEAFF

D: NA
size: NA
V: TRBV4-3
J: TRBJ1-2
DNA: TGCGCCAGCAGCCAAGAGTGGAGGTTAGTGGCTAACTATGGCTACACCTTC
CDR3: CASSQEWRLVANYGYTF

D: TRBD1
size: NA
V: TRBV5-6
J: TRBJ2-1
DNA: TGTGCCAGCAGCTACCGGGACAGACCCTACAATGAGCAGTTCTTC
CDR3: CASSYRDRPYNEQFF

D: NA
size: NA
V: TRBV19
J: TRBJ1-2
DNA: TGTGCCAGTAGTATTTTTGACTCCGGCTATGGCTACACCTTC
CDR3: CASSIFDSGYGYTF

D: TRBD1
size: NA
V: TRBV7-3
J: TRBJ1-2
DNA: TGTGCCAGCAGCGCGACAGGGCCCACGGACTACACCTTC
CDR3: CASSATGPTDYTF

D: NA
size: NA
V: TRBV7-2
J: TRBJ1-1
DNA: TGTGCCAGCAGCTTACGGGGTGGTGACACTGAAGCTTTCTTT
CDR3: CASSLRGGDTEAFF

D: NA
size: NA
V: TRBV11-3
J: TRBJ2-5
DNA: TGTGCCAGCAGCTTAGGGAGGGGATTCGTGGAAGAGACCCAGTACTTC
CDR3: CASSLGRGFVEETQYF

D: NA
size: NA
V: TRBV2
J: TRBJ1-6
DNA: TGTGCCAGCCGACTATGGACAGATAATTCACCCCTCCACTTT
CDR3: CASRLWTDNSPLHF

D: NA
size: NA
V: TRBV7-9
J: TRBJ2-5
DNA: TGTGCCAGCAGCTTAACTTTGGAGACCCAGTACTTC
CDR3: CASSLTLETQYF

D: TRBD1
size: NA
V: TRBV6-5
J: TRBJ1-4
DNA: TGTGCCAGCAGCAAAGGGACAGCTACTAATGAAAAACTGTTTTTT
CDR3: CASSKGTATNEKLFF

D: NA
size: NA
V: TRBV7-9
J: TRBJ1-1
DNA: TGTGCCAGCAGCGCACTGGTCCAGGGCGGAACTGAAGCTTTCTTT
CDR3: CASSALVQGGTEAFF

D: NA
size: NA
V: TRBV7-2
J: TRBJ1-6
DNA: TGTGCCAGCAGCTTTCCGCAGGGGAATTCACCCCTCCACTTT
CDR3: CASSFPQGNSPLHF

D: NA
size: NA
V: TRBV9
J: TRBJ2-1
DNA: TGTGCCAGCAGCCCCGCGGGGTCTTCTGGTGAGCAGTTCTTC
CDR3: CASSPAGSSGEQFF

D: NA
size: NA
V: TRBV20-1
J: TRBJ2-3
DNA: TGCAGTGCTGCACAGGGAAATACGCAGTATTTT
CDR3: CSAAQGNTQYF

D: TRBD1
size: NA
V: TRBV7-9
J: TRBJ1-5
DNA: TGTGCCAGCAGCCACCAGGGGGAAGGTCAGCCCCAGCATTTT
CDR3: CASSHQGEGQPQHF

D: NA
size: NA
V: TRBV12-5
J: TRBJ1-1
DNA: TGTGCTAGTGGTCCTTCGGACGGGGGGTTCACTGAAGCTTTCTTT
CDR3: CASGPSDGGFTEAFF

D: NA
size: NA
V: TRBV6-5
J: TRBJ1-4
DNA: TGTGCCAGCAGTTACTCCGGGGTTGAAAAACTGTTTTTT
CDR3: CASSYSGVEKLFF

D: NA
size: NA
V: TRBV12-3/TRBV12-4
J: TRBJ1-2
DNA: TGTGCCAGCAGTTTAAGCGGCGGGTATGGCTACACCTTC
CDR3: CASSLSGGYGYTF

D: TRBD1
size: few
V: TRBV7-9
J: TRBJ2-3
DNA: TGTGCCAGCAGCTTAGCGAACAGGGGGGGCACAGATACGCAGTATTTT
CDR3: CASSLANRGGTDTQYF

D: NA
size: NA
V: TRBV18
J: TRBJ1-4
DNA: TGTGCCAGCTCAACCCAAGCCACTATTCGTGAAAAACTGTTTTTT
CDR3: CASSTQATIREKLFF

D: TRBD1
size: NA
V: TRBV5-1
J: TRBJ1-1
DNA: TGCGCCAGCAGCCCACCCGCAGGGGGCACTGAAGCTTTCTTT
CDR3: CASSPPAGGTEAFF

D: TRBD1
size: NA
V: TRBV23-1
J: TRBJ1-2
DNA: TGCGCCAGCAGTCCAGAGACAGGGCCGTATGGCTACACCTTC
CDR3: CASSPETGPYGYTF

D: TRBD1
size: once
V: TRBV24-1
J: TRBJ1-1
DNA: TGTGCCACCAGTGATTTCACAGGGCTACAGGGGGCTTTCTTT
CDR3: CATSDFTGLQGAFF

D: NA
size: once
V: TRBV12-2
J: TRBJ2-1
DNA: TGTGCAAGTCGCCCCTCCAGACTGGGACAGGGAGAGGCGGGGAGCTCCTACAATGAGCAGTTCTTC
CDR3: CASRPSRLGQGEAGSSYNEQFF

D: NA
size: NA
V: TRBV9
J: TRBJ1-1
DNA: TGTGCCAGCAGCGCAGGACAGCCCAACACTGAAGCTTTCTTT
CDR3: CASSAGQPNTEAFF

D: NA
size: NA
V: TRBV19
J: TRBJ1-1
DNA: TGTGCCAGTAGTATAGGGGCAGGGGCGGGCACTGAAGCTTTCTTT
CDR3: CASSIGAGAGTEAFF

D: TRBD2
size: NA
V: TRBV5-1
J: TRBJ2-5
DNA: TGCGCCAGCAGCCAACTAGCGGGGCCACAAGAGACCCAGTACTTC
CDR3: CASSQLAGPQETQYF

D: NA
size: NA
V: TRBV30
J: TRBJ1-2
DNA: TGTGCCTGGAATCGGGACTCCTATGGCTACACCTTC
CDR3: CAWNRDSYGYTF

D: NA
size: few
V: TRBV3-1/TRBV3-2
J: TRBJ2-5
DNA: TGTGCCAGCAGCGCCAAGCAGGGAGGAGGGGTGAGGGAGACCCAGTACTTC
CDR3: CASSAKQGGGVRETQYF

D: NA
size: NA
V: TRBV10-3
J: TRBJ2-2
DNA: TGTGCCATCAGTGCACTCCGGGACACAAACACCGGGGAGCTGTTTTTT
CDR3: CAISALRDTNTGELFF

D: NA
size: NA
V: TRBV27
J: TRBJ2-1
DNA: TGTGCCAGCAGTTTACCGCAGCGGCAGCGCAATGAGCAGTTCTTC
CDR3: CASSLPQRQRNEQFF

D: TRBD1
size: NA
V: TRBV11-2
J: TRBJ2-5
DNA: TGTGCCAGCAGCGCACAGGGGTTGGCCCAAGAGACCCAGTACTTC
CDR3: CASSAQGLAQETQYF

D: NA
size: NA
V: TRBV3-1/TRBV3-2
J: TRBJ1-2
DNA: TGTGCCAGCAGCCAAGAATCTAGTCTTAACTATGGCTACACCTTC
CDR3: CASSQESSLNYGYTF